This T cell receptor (beta chain) was identified in a study of blood T cell repertoires in COVID-19. The CDR3 is made up of 13 amino acids. V gave up 6 bases and J gave up 0 bases, with 8 bases separating them. Sequencing used immunoSEQ multiplex PCR; TCRdb keeps in-frame clones, though not all of them. This sample has under 150,000 clones; approximately 80% occur once, and the top ten carry approximately 1.8%. This chain uses TRBV12-3 or TRBV12-4 with TRBJ1-1, with D uncertain. This TCR derives from a man aged 70 or older with acute or convalescent COVID-19. The sequenced sample was peripheral blood. The CDR3 here is CASRPTVNTEAFF. CDR3 DNA: TGTGCCAGCAGGCCAACAGTGAACACTGAAGCTTTCTTT.